These T cell receptor beta chains were read from a single sample in a study of OX40 agonist ivuxolimab in advanced cancers. The table came from immunoSEQ multiplex PCR; TCRdb's copy has only in-frame clones and leaves some out. In the table there are about 72,000 clones, 88% of which are singletons. The source was CD4+ or CD8+ T cells sorted from blood, collected in a trial of the OX40 agonist ivuxolimab. Source of these receptors: an adult with an advanced solid tumor such as melanoma, head and neck, liver or kidney cancer. The CDR3 runs from the conserved cysteine through the conserved F or W. D genes are given only for firm matches. Size values are once, few and many counts, or a class for expanded clones, and some rows have none.

TRBD1 TRBJ1-1 TRBV19 NA CASSAPYQGAHTEAFF TGTGCCAGTAGTGCTCCGTACCAGGGGGCGCACACTGAAGCTTTCTTT
TRBD2 TRBJ2-3 TRBV5-1 once CASSLGVTSAPSTDTQYF TGCGCCAGCAGCTTGGGCGTAACTAGCGCCCCTAGCACAGATACGCAGTATTTT
NA TRBJ2-1 TRBV28 NA CASIKVRGSEQFF TGTGCCAGCATAAAGGTGCGGGGTAGTGAGCAGTTCTTC
TRBD1 TRBJ2-7 TRBV5-8 NA CASSLPGQGIYEQYF TGTGCCAGCAGCTTACCGGGACAGGGGATCTACGAGCAGTACTTC
NA TRBJ2-3 TRBV4-1 NA CASSQDRGARGTQYF TGCGCCAGCAGCCAAGATCGGGGGGCCAGAGGTACGCAGTATTTT
TRBD1 TRBJ1-3 TRBV7-2 NA CASSLWAGGGNTIYF TGTGCCAGCAGCTTATGGGCAGGGGGAGGAAACACCATATATTTT
TRBD2 TRBJ2-3 TRBV7-8 few CASSLVAGVDTQYF TGTGCCAGCAGCTTAGTAGCGGGAGTAGATACGCAGTATTTT
NA TRBJ2-2 TRBV10-3 NA CAISWTPNTGELFF TGTGCCATCAGTTGGACTCCCAACACCGGGGAGCTGTTTTTT
NA TRBJ2-7 TRBV19 NA CASSMEGINSYEQYF TGTGCCAGTAGTATGGAGGGGATCAACTCCTACGAGCAGTACTTC
NA TRBJ1-2 TRBV28 NA CASSSGQHYYGYTF TGTGCCAGCAGTTCAGGACAGCACTACTATGGCTACACCTTC
NA TRBJ1-2 TRBV2 NA CASSIGTVSYTF TGTGCCAGCAGTATTGGGACCGTTAGCTACACCTTC
NA TRBJ2-7 TRBV5-1 NA CASSLWESYEQYF TGCGCCAGCAGCTTGTGGGAGTCCTACGAGCAGTACTTC
NA TRBJ1-6 TRBV6-6 NA CASSYRQYFYNSPLHF TGTGCCAGCAGTTACCGGCAGTACTTTTATAATTCACCCCTCCACTTT
TRBD1 TRBJ2-3 TRBV11-3 NA CASSTRQGPDTQYF TGTGCCAGCAGCACCCGACAGGGCCCAGATACGCAGTATTTT
NA TRBJ2-5 TRBV9 NA CASSVAPNDSGGETQYF TGTGCCAGCAGCGTAGCCCCCAACGACAGTGGGGGAGAGACCCAGTACTTC
NA TRBJ1-1 TRBV4-2 NA CASSQERSGLGEAFF TGTGCCAGCAGCCAAGAGAGGAGCGGGCTCGGTGAAGCTTTCTTT
NA TRBJ2-3 TRBV18 NA CASSPRQHADTQYF TGTGCCAGCTCACCACGCCAGCACGCAGATACGCAGTATTTT
NA TRBJ2-2 TRBV19 NA CASGRRGANTGELFF TGTGCCAGTGGTCGGCGCGGGGCGAACACCGGGGAGCTGTTTTTT